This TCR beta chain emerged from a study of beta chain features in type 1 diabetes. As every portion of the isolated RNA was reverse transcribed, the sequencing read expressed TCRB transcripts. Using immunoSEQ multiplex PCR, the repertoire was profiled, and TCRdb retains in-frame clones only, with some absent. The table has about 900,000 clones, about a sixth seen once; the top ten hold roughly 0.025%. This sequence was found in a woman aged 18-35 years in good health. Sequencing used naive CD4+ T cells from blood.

The CDR3 spells CASSAPGTGRETQYF. In DNA, the CDR3 is TGTGCCAGCAGTGCCCCCGGGACAGGGCGGGAGACCCAGTACTTC. This rearrangement joins TRBV25-1 to TRBJ2-5; 9 positions agree with TRBD1. V gave up 4 bases and J gave up 5 bases; unmatched junction bases: 8. Germline CDR1 is MGHDK and CDR2 is SYGVNS. This CDR3 spans 15 amino acids.